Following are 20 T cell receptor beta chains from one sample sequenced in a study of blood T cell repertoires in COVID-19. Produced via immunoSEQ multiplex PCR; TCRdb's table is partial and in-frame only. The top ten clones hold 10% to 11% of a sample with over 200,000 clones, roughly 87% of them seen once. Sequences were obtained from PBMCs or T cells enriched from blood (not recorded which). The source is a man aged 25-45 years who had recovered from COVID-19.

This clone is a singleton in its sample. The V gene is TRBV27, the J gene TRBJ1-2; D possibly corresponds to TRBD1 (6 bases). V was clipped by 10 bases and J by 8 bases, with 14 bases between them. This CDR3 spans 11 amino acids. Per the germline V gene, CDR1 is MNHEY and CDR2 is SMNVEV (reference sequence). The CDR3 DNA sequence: TGTGCCACTCAGGGGCGCGGGGGCTACACCTTC. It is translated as CATQGRGGYTF.

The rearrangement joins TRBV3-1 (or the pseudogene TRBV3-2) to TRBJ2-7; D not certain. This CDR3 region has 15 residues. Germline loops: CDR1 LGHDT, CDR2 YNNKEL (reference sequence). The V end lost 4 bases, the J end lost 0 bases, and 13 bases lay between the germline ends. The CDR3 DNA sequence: TGTGCCAGCAGCCTGTCCCACCATAGCTCCTACGAGCAGTACTTC. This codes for CASSLSHHSSYEQYF.

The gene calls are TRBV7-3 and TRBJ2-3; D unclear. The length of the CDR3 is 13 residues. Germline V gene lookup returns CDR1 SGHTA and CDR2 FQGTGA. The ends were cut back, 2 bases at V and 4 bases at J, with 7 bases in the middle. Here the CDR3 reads CASSLEVADTQYF. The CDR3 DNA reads TGTGCCAGCAGCTTAGAAGTAGCAGATACGCAGTATTTT. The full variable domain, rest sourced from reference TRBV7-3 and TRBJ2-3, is GAGVSQTPSNKVTEKGKYVELRCDPISGHTALYWYRQSLGQGPEFLIYFQGTGAADDSGLPNDRFFAVRPEGSVSTLKIQRTERGDSAVYLCASSLEVADTQYFGPGTRLTVL.

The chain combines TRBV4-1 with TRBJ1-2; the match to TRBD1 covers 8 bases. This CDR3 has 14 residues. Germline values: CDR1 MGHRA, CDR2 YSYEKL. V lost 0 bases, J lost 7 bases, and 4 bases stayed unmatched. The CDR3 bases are TGCGCCAGCAGCCAAGACAGGGGGCGGATTGGCTACACCTTC. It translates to CASSQDRGRIGYTF.

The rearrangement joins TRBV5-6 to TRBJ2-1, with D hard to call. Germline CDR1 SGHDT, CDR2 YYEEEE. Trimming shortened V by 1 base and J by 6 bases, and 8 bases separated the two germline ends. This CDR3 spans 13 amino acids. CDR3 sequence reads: CASSLNYLNEQFF. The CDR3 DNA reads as TGTGCCAGCAGCTTGAACTATCTCAATGAGCAGTTCTTC.

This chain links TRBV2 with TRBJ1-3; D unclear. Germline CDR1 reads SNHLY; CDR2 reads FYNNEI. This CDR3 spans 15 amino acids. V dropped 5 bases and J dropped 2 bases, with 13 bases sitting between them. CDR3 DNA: TGTGCCAGCAGTAGAATCTCCGGGGCTGGAAACACCATATATTTT. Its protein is CASSRISGAGNTIYF.

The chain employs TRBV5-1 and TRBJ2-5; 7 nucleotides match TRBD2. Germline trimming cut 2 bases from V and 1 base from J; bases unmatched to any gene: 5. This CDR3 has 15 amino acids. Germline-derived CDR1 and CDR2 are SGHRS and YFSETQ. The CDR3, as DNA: TGCGCCAGCAGCTTAGGGACTACCAGCCAAGAGACCCAGTACTTC. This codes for CASSLGTTSQETQYF.

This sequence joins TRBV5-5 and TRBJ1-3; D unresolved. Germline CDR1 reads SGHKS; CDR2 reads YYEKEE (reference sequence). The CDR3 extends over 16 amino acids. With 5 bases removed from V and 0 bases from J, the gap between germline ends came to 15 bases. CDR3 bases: TGTGCCAGCAGTGTCGCAGGCGCGAGCTCTGGAAACACCATATATTTT. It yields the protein CASSVAGASSGNTIYF. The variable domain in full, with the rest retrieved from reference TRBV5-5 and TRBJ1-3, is DAGVTQSPTHLIKTRGQQVTLRCSPISGHKSVSWYQQVLGQGPQFIFQYYEKEERGRGNFPDRFSARQFPNYSSELNVNALLLGDSALYLCASSVAGASSGNTIYFGEGSWLTVV.

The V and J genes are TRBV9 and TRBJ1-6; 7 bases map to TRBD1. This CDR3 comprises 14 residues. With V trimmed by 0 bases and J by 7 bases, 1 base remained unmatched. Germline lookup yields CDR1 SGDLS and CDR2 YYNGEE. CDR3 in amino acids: CASSVEGQNSPLHF. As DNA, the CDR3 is TGTGCCAGCAGCGTAGAGGGACAGAATTCACCCCTCCACTTT.

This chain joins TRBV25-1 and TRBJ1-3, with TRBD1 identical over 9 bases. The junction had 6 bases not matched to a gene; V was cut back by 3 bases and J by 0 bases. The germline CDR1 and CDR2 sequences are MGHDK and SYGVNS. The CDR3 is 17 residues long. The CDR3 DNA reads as TGTGCCAGCAGTGATTTTACAGGGGGCCTCTCTGGAAACACCATATATTTT. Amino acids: CASSDFTGGLSGNTIYF. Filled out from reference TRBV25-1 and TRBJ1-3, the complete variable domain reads EADIYQTPRYLVIGTGKKITLECSQTMGHDKMYWYQQDPGMELHLIHYSYGVNSTEKGDLSSESTVSRIRTEHFPLTLESARPSHTSQYLCASSDFTGGLSGNTIYFGEGSWLTVV.

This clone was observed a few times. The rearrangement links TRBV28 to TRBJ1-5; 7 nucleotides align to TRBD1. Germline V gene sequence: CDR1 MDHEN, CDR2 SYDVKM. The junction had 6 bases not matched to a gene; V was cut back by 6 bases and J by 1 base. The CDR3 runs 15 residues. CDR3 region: CASRKTGVSNQPQHF. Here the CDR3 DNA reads TGTGCCAGCAGGAAAACAGGGGTAAGCAATCAGCCCCAGCATTTT.

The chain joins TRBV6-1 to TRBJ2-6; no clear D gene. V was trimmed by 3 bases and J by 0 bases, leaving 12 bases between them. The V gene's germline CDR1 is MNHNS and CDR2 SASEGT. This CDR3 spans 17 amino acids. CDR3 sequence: CASSESREASGANVLTF. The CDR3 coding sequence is TGTGCCAGCAGTGAGAGCCGCGAGGCCTCTGGGGCCAACGTCCTGACTTTC.

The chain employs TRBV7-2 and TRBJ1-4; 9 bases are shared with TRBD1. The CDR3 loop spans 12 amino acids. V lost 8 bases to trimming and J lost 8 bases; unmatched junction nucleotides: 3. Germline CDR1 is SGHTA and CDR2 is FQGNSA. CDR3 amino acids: CASGTGYEKLFF. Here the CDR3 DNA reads TGTGCCAGCGGGACAGGGTACGAAAAACTGTTTTTT.

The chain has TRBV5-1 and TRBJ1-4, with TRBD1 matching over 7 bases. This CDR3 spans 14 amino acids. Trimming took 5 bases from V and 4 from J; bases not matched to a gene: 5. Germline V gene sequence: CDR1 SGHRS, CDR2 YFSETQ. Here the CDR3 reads CASRAGQFNEKLFF. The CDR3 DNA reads TGCGCCAGCAGGGCGGGACAGTTTAATGAAAAACTGTTTTTT. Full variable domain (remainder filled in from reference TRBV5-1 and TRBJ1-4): KAGVTQTPRYLIKTRGQQVTLSCSPISGHRSVSWYQQTPGQGLQFLFEYFSETQRNKGNFPGRFSGRQFSNSRSEMNVSTLELGDSALYLCASRAGQFNEKLFFGSGTQLSVL.

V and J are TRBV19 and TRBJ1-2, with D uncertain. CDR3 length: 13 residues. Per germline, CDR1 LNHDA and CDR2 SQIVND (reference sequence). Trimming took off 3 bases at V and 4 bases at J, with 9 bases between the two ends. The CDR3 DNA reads TGTGCCAGTAGTATGTCCCCCGGCTATGGCTACACCTTC. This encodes CASSMSPGYGYTF.

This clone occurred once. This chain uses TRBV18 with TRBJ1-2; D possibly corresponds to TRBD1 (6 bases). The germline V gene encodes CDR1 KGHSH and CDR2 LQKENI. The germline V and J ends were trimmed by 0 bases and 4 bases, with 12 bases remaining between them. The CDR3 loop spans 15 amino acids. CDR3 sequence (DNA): TGTGCCAGCTCACCACCGAACAGGGCTGGCTATGGCTACACCTTC. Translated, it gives CASSPPNRAGYGYTF. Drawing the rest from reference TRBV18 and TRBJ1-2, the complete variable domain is NAGVMQNPRHLVRRRGQEARLRCSPMKGHSHVYWYRQLPEEGLKFMVYLQKENIIDESGMPKERFSAEFPKEGPSILRIQQVVRGDSAAYFCASSPPNRAGYGYTFGSGTRLTVV.

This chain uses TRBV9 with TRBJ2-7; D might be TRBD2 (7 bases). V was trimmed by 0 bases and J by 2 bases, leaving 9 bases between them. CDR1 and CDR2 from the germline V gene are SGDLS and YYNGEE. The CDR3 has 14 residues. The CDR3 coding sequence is TGTGCCAGCAGCGTAGGCGGGGGCACCTACGAGCAGTACTTC. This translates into CASSVGGGTYEQYF.

The CDR3 nucleotides read TGTGCCAGCAGCCAGGACAGTCGGGAATATGGCTACACCTTC. It specifies CASSQDSREYGYTF. The chain couples TRBV4-2 to TRBJ1-2; the D gene is possibly TRBD1 (6 bases). The CDR3 contains 14 residues. Germline CDR1 and CDR2: LGHNA and YNFKEQ. V was pared by 3 bases and J by 5 bases, with 13 bases between.

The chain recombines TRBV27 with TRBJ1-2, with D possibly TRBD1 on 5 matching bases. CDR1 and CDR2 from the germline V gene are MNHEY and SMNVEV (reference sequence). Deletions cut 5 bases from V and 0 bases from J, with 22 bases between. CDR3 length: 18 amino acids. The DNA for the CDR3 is TGTGCCAGCAGTCCAGCCAGGGTGTTATCCCAGTCTAACTATGGCTACACCTTC. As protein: CASSPARVLSQSNYGYTF.

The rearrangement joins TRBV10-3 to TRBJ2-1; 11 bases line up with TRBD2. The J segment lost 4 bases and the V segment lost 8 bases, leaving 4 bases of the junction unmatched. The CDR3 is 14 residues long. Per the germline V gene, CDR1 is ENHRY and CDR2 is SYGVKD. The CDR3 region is CAIVASGGYNEQFF. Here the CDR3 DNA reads TGTGCCATCGTTGCTAGCGGGGGGTACAATGAGCAGTTCTTC.